These 21 T cell receptor beta chains came from one sample sequenced in a study of OX40 agonist ivuxolimab in advanced cancers. Produced via immunoSEQ multiplex PCR; TCRdb's table is partial and in-frame only. The sample holds approximately 30,000 clones, about four fifths seen once. The sequencing used CD4+ or CD8+ T cells sorted from blood, collected in a trial of the OX40 agonist ivuxolimab. The receptors originated from an adult with an advanced solid tumor such as melanoma, head and neck, liver or kidney cancer.

The chain has TRBV6-5 and TRBJ2-7, with 7 bases fitting TRBD2. In germline, CDR1 is MNHEY, CDR2 SVGAGI. Trimming removed 7 bases from V and 6 bases from J; junction bases left unmatched: 3. The CDR3 contains 11 residues. CDR3 sequence reads: CASTGGGEQYF. The CDR3 nucleotides are TGTGCCAGCACGGGGGGAGGCGAGCAGTACTTC.

A remark on this clone: At one boundary the junction diverges from the germline segment, which might be a read error. The genes are TRBV15 and TRBJ2-7; D might be TRBD1 (5 bases). This CDR3 region has 14 residues. Germline values: CDR1 LNHNV, CDR2 YYDKDF (reference sequence). The DNA for the CDR3 is TGTGCCACCAGCCGAGACGACAGAACCTACGAGCAGTACTTC. Its protein product is CATSRDDRTYEQYF.

The genes are TRBV6-5 and TRBJ1-6; no reliable D call. Germline CDR1 MNHEY, CDR2 SVGAGI. V gave up 4 bases and J gave up 9 bases, with 16 bases separating them. The CDR3 has 15 residues. In DNA form, the CDR3 reads TGTGCCAGCAGTTCATGGGCAGTCGAAGGTTCACCCCTCCACTTT. Encoded protein: CASSSWAVEGSPLHF.

This chain joins TRBV19 and TRBJ2-4; D call uncertain. The CDR3 has 15 residues. V was shortened by 3 bases and J by 0 bases, with 9 bases between the two germline ends. Germline CDR1 is LNHDA and CDR2 is SQIVND (reference sequence). The DNA for the CDR3 is TGTGCCAGTAGTATCTGGGATCTAGCCAAAAACATTCAGTACTTC. Residues: CASSIWDLAKNIQYF.

In DNA form, the CDR3 reads TGTGCCAGCAGCGTATGGGACAGGATGGATAATTCACCCCTCCACTTT. It is translated as CASSVWDRMDNSPLHF. The chain recombines TRBV9 with TRBJ1-6, with 8 positions matching TRBD1. J lost 5 bases, V lost 1 base, and 5 bases had no gene match. The CDR3 contains 16 residues. Germline V gene lookup returns CDR1 SGDLS and CDR2 YYNGEE.

CDR3 sequence (DNA): TGTGCCAGTAGTAGGCGGACAGAGGAGATCCAGTTGAATGAGCAGTTCTTC. As protein: CASSRRTEEIQLNEQFF. This rearrangement joins TRBV19 to TRBJ2-1, with a tentative D call TRBD1 (6 bases). V was trimmed by 4 bases and J by 7 bases, leaving 23 bases between them. The CDR3 runs to 17 residues. Germline V CDR1 and CDR2: LNHDA, SQIVND (reference sequence).

The chain links TRBV4-1 to TRBJ2-5; maybe TRBD1 (5 bases). Trimming pared 0 bases from V and 4 bases from J, leaving 9 bases between. Germline CDR1 is MGHRA and CDR2 is YSYEKL. This CDR3 comprises 14 residues. The CDR3 protein is CASSQEWGGETQYF. The CDR3 nucleotides are TGCGCCAGCAGCCAAGAATGGGGCGGAGAGACCCAGTACTTC.

As concerns this clone: Sequence at one end of the junction differs from germline and may be a read error. The chain has TRBV15 and TRBJ2-1; TRBD2 matches at 12 bases. CDR1 is LNHNV and CDR2 is YYDKDF in the germline V gene (reference sequence). This CDR3 has 16 amino acids. CDR3 in amino acids: CAASGRLAGEYNEQFF. CDR3 DNA: TGTGCCGCCAGCGGGAGACTAGCGGGAGAATACAATGAGCAGTTCTTC.

The chain joins TRBV7-3 to TRBJ2-1; TRBD2 might be the D (6 bases). V was pared by 5 bases and J by 2 bases, with 13 bases between. Germline lookup yields CDR1 SGHTA and CDR2 FQGTGA. CDR3 length: 15 amino acids. The CDR3, as DNA: TGTGCCAGCAGCGAGGAGGGGCATCCCTACAATGAGCAGTTCTTC. It yields the protein CASSEEGHPYNEQFF.

The V and J genes are TRBV28 and TRBJ2-7; the D gene is possibly TRBD1 (6 bases). Germline assignment: CDR1 MDHEN and CDR2 SYDVKM. V lost 3 bases to trimming and J lost 2 bases, with 8 bases between them. The CDR3 spans 13 residues. The DNA of the CDR3 is TGTGCCAGCAGTTTTGAGGGGGCCTACGAGCAGTACTTC. Translation gives CASSFEGAYEQYF.

This clone came up once. The chain carries TRBV9 and TRBJ1-4, with D maybe TRBD1 (5 bases). V was cut by 4 bases and J by 8 bases, with 18 bases left in between. The CDR3 covers 15 residues. Germline CDR1 reads SGDLS; CDR2 reads YYNGEE. The CDR3 DNA sequence: TGTGCCAGCAGCCCCTCAGGGACCCTGGGGGAAAAACTGTTTTTT. It yields the protein CASSPSGTLGEKLFF. Based on the CDR3 plus reference TRBV9 and TRBJ1-4, the full variable domain is DSGVTQTPKHLITATGQRVTLRCSPRSGDLSVYWYQQSLDQGLQFLIQYYNGEERAKGNILERFSAQQFPDLHSELNLSSLELGDSALYFCASSPSGTLGEKLFFGSGTQLSVL.

The gene calls are TRBV5-5 and TRBJ2-1, with 8 positions matching TRBD2. The junction had 11 bases not matched to a gene; V was cut back by 4 bases and J by 11 bases. Germline assignment: CDR1 SGHKS and CDR2 YYEKEE (reference sequence). This CDR3 region has 14 residues. This chain's CDR3 is CASSPTGGSKKQFF. As DNA, the CDR3 is TGTGCCAGCAGCCCGACGGGGGGGAGCAAAAAGCAGTTCTTC.

V gene TRBV6-6 combines with J gene TRBJ2-7, with TRBD2 matching 7 bases. Looked up from germline, CDR1 is MNHNY and CDR2 is SVGAGI (reference sequence). The CDR3 spans 13 residues. V was pared by 2 bases and J by 4 bases, with 2 bases of the junction left unmatched. CDR3 coding DNA: TGTGCCAGCAGTTACCCCGGGGGGTACGAGCAGTACTTC. Translated: CASSYPGGYEQYF.

The chain employs TRBV5-1 and TRBJ2-7; TRBD1 might be the D (5 bases). Trimming pared 0 bases from V and 4 bases from J, leaving 11 bases between. This CDR3 has 14 amino acids. Germline V lookup: CDR1 SGHRS, CDR2 YFSETQ. The CDR3 region is CASSLVGRAYEQYF. CDR3 nucleotide sequence: TGCGCCAGCAGCTTGGTAGGCAGGGCTTACGAGCAGTACTTC.

This clone has a handful of counts. This chain links TRBV10-3 with TRBJ1-3; D unresolved. V lost 7 bases and J 3 bases, leaving 16 bases between the germline ends. The V gene's germline CDR1 is ENHRY and CDR2 SYGVKD. The CDR3 has 15 residues. CDR3 sequence reads: CAITEDILRGNTIYF. The DNA of the CDR3 is TGTGCCATCACCGAAGACATCCTCCGTGGAAACACCATATATTTT.

The rearrangement joins TRBV29-1 to TRBJ2-1, with D maybe TRBD2 (6 bases). The germline V and J ends were trimmed by 7 bases and 4 bases, with 14 bases remaining between them. The CDR3 runs 13 residues. CDR1 SQVTM and CDR2 ANQGSEA come from the germline V gene. CDR3 residues: CSAWDLRYNEQFF. CDR3 coding DNA: TGCAGCGCGTGGGACTTGAGGTACAATGAGCAGTTCTTC.

The chain links TRBV27 to TRBJ2-3; 7 bases align to TRBD1. Germline V gene sequence: CDR1 MNHEY, CDR2 SMNVEV (reference sequence). J gave up 3 bases and V 0 bases, and 9 bases lay outside the gene matches. The CDR3 is 17 residues long. The chain's CDR3 is CASSLSLGQVQTDTQYF. The DNA for the CDR3 is TGTGCCAGCAGTTTATCCCTAGGACAGGTTCAGACAGATACGCAGTATTTT.

This chain links TRBV11-2 with TRBJ2-1, with D perhaps matching TRBD2 (5 bases). This CDR3 is 12 amino acids long. Trimming stripped 8 bases from V and 9 bases from J, with 14 bases between. Per germline, CDR1 SGHAT and CDR2 FQNNGV. The CDR3 spells CASGDNRGEQFF. The CDR3 nucleotides read TGTGCCAGCGGTGACAACCGGGGTGAGCAGTTCTTC.

The chain has TRBV27 and TRBJ2-3; 10 bases map to TRBD2. The germline V gene has CDR1 MNHEY and CDR2 SMNVEV (reference sequence). V shed 0 bases and J 6 bases; nucleotides not matched to a gene: 12. This CDR3 has 18 amino acids. The DNA for the CDR3 is TGTGCCAGCAGTTTATCGGCGGCTAGCGGGAGTTCGTGGGATACGCAGTATTTT. This encodes CASSLSAASGSSWDTQYF.

The chain recombines TRBV30 with TRBJ2-7, with 12 nucleotides matching TRBD1. After removal of 2 bases from V and 6 bases from J, the junction contained 14 bases not matched to a gene. The CDR3 contains 17 residues. CDR1 is GTSNPN, CDR2 SVGIG, per germline (reference sequence). DNA of the CDR3: TGTGCCTGGAGTCCCCTCCCCCCGGGACAGGGGGCTGGCGAGCAGTACTTC. This gives the protein CAWSPLPPGQGAGEQYF. The full variable domain, with the rest looked up from reference TRBV30 and TRBJ2-7, is SQTIHQWPATLVQPVGSPLSLECTVEGTSNPNLYWYRQAAGRGLQLLFYSVGIGQISSEVPQNLSASRPQDRQFILSSKKLLLSDSGFYLCAWSPLPPGQGAGEQYFGPGTRLTVT.

This clone is termed medium-sized (0.01 to 0.1%). This rearrangement joins TRBV5-5 to TRBJ2-1; D perhaps matches TRBD2 (5 bases). The germline V gene has CDR1 SGHKS and CDR2 YYEKEE (reference sequence). The germline V and J ends were trimmed by 5 bases and 5 bases, with 11 bases remaining between them. This CDR3 region has 13 residues. CDR3 sequence: CASSIGIHNEQFF. CDR3 sequence (DNA): TGTGCCAGCAGTATCGGGATCCACAATGAGCAGTTCTTC.